Sequencing of this TCR beta chain was carried out in a study of control samples from healthy donors and cancer patients. The germline V gene encodes CDR1 SGHTA and CDR2 FQGTGA. Unmatched junction bases numbered 4, after V lost 1 base and J lost 3 bases. The CDR3 runs 16 residues. The repertoire was sequenced with immunoSEQ multiplex PCR; TCRdb's copy has only in-frame clones and lacks some. Here the sample spans more than 150,000 clones, about 94% being singletons. The sequence came from a man between 45 and 60 years old in good health. The specimen sequenced was blood. This rearrangement joins TRBV7-3 to TRBJ2-3; the match to TRBD2 covers 10 bases. The CDR3 protein is CASSLSSSGRTDTQYF. In DNA form, the CDR3 reads TGTGCCAGCAGCTTAAGTAGTAGCGGGAGGACAGATACGCAGTATTTT.